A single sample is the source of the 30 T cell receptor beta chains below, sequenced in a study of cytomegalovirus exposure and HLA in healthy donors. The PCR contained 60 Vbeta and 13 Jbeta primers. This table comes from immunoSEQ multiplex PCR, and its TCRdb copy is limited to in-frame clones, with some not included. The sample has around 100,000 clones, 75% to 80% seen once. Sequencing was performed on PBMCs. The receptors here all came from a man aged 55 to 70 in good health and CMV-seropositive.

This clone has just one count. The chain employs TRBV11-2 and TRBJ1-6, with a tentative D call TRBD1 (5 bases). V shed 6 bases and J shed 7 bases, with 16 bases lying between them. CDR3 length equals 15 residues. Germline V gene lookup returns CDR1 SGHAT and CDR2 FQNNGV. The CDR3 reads CASRTVTGVNSPLHF. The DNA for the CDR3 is TGTGCCAGCAGAACAGTCACAGGCGTCAATTCACCCCTCCACTTT.

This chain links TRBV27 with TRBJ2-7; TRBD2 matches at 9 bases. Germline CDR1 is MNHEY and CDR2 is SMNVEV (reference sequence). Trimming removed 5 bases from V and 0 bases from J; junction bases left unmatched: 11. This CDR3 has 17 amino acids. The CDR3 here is CASSLTGAAGGSYEQYF. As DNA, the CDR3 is TGTGCCAGCAGTCTAACGGGCGCAGCGGGGGGCTCCTACGAGCAGTACTTC.

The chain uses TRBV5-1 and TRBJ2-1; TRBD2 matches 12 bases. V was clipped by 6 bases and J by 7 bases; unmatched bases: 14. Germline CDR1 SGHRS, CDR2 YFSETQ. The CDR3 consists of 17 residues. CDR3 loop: CASIPTVTSGGQNEQFF. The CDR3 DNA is TGCGCCAGCATCCCCACTGTCACTAGCGGGGGGCAAAATGAGCAGTTCTTC.

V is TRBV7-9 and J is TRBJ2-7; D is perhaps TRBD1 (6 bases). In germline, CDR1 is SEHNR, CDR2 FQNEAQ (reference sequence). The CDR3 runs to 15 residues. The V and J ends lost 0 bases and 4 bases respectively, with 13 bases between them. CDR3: CASSLAGKGQYEQYF. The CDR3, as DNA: TGTGCCAGCAGCTTAGCGGGGAAGGGACAATACGAGCAGTACTTC.

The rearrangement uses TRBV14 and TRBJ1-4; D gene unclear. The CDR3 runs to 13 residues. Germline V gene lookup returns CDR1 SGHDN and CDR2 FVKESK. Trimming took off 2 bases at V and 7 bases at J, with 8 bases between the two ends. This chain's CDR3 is CASSQLAGEKLFF. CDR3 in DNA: TGTGCCAGCAGCCAACTTGCGGGTGAAAAACTGTTTTTT.

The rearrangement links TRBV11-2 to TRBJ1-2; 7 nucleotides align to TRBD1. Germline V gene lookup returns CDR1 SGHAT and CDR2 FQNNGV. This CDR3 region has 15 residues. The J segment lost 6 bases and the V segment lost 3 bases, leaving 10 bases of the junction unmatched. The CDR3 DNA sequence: TGTGCCAGCAGCTTGGACCCAGGGGGGTGGGATGGCTACACCTTC. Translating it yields CASSLDPGGWDGYTF.

CDR3 residues: CASTKRGLETQYF. CDR3 nucleotides: TGTGCCAGCACCAAGCGGGGGTTGGAGACCCAGTACTTC. V gene TRBV2 combines with J gene TRBJ2-5; 8 bases align to TRBD2. Germline assignment: CDR1 SNHLY and CDR2 FYNNEI. J was trimmed by 5 bases and V by 7 bases; bases with no gene match: 6. The CDR3 contains 13 residues.

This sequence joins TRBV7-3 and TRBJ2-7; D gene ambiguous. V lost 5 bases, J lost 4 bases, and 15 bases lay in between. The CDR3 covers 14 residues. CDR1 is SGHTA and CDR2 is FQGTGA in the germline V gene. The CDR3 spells CASSPHQGGYEQYF. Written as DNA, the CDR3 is TGTGCCAGCAGCCCCCATCAAGGCGGTTACGAGCAGTACTTC.

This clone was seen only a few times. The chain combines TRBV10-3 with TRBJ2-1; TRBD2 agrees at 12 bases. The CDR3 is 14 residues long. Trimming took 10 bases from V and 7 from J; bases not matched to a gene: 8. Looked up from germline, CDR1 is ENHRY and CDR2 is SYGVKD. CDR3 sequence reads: CATMTSGGGNEQFF. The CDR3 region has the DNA TGTGCCACAATGACTAGCGGGGGTGGGAATGAGCAGTTCTTC.

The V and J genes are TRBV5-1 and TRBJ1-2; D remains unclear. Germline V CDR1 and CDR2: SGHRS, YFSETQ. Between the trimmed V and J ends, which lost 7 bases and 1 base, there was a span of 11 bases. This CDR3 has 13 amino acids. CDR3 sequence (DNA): TGCGCCAGCGGTTCCGCGGTTAACTATGGCTACACCTTC. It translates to CASGSAVNYGYTF. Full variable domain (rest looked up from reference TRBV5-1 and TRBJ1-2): KAGVTQTPRYLIKTRGQQVTLSCSPISGHRSVSWYQQTPGQGLQFLFEYFSETQRNKGNFPGRFSGRQFSNSRSEMNVSTLELGDSALYLCASGSAVNYGYTFGSGTRLTVV.

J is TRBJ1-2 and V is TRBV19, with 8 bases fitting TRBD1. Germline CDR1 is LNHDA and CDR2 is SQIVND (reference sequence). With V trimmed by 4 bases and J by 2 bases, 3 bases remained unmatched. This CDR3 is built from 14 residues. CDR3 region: CASSRDRWNYGYTF. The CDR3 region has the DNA TGTGCCAGTAGTAGGGACAGGTGGAACTATGGCTACACCTTC.

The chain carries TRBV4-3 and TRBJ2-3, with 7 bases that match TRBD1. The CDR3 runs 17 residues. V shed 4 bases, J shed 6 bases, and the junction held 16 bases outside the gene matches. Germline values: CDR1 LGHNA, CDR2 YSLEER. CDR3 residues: CASSLSRVRGPGDTQYF. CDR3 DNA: TGCGCCAGCAGCCTATCCCGCGTGAGGGGGCCGGGGGATACGCAGTATTTT.

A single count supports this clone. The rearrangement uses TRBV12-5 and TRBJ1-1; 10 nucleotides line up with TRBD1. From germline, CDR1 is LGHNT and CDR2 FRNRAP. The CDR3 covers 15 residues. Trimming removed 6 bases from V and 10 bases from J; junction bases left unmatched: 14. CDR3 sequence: CASGPGTGAVRRAFF. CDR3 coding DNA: TGTGCTAGTGGACCTGGGACAGGGGCCGTTAGGAGAGCTTTCTTT.

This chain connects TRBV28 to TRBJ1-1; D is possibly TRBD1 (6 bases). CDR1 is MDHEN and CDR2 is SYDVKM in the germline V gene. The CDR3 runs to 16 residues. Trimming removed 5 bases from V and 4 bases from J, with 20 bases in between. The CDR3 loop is CASSPGAGEWATEAFF. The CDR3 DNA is TGTGCCAGCAGTCCCGGGGCAGGGGAGTGGGCCACTGAAGCTTTCTTT. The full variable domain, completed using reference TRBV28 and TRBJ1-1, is DVKVTQSSRYLVKRTGEKVFLECVQDMDHENMFWYRQDPGLGLRLIYFSYDVKMKEKGDIPEGYSVSREKKERFSLILESASTNQTSMYLCASSPGAGEWATEAFFGQGTRLTVV.

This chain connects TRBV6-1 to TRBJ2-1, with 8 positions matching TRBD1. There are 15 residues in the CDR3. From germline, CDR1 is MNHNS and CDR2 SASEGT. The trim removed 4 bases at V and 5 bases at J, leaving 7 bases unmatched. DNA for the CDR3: TGTGCCAGCAGTGCCCGCCAGGGGGCAGACAATGAGCAGTTCTTC. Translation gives CASSARQGADNEQFF.

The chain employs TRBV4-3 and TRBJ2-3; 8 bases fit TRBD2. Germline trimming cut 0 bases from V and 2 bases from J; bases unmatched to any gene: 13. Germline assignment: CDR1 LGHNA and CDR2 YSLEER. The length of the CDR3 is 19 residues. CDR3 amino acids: CASSQDLRGAHTNTDTQYF. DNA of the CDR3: TGCGCCAGCAGCCAAGATTTGCGGGGGGCCCATACCAACACAGATACGCAGTATTTT.

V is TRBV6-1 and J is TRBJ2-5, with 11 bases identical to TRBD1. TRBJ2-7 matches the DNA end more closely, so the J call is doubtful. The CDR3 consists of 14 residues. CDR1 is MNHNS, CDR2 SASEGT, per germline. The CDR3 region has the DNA TGTGCCAGCATAATAGGGACAGGGGGCTACGAGCAGTACTTC. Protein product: CASIIGTGGYEQYF.

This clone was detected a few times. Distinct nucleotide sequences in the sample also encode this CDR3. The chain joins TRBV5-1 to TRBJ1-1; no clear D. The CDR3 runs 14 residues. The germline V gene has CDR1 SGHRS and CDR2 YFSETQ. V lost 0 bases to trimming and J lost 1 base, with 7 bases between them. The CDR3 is CASSLGAGNTEAFF. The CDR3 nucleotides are TGCGCCAGCAGCTTGGGCGCGGGGAACACTGAAGCTTTCTTT. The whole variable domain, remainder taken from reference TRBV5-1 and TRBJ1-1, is KAGVTQTPRYLIKTRGQQVTLSCSPISGHRSVSWYQQTPGQGLQFLFEYFSETQRNKGNFPGRFSGRQFSNSRSEMNVSTLELGDSALYLCASSLGAGNTEAFFGQGTRLTVV.

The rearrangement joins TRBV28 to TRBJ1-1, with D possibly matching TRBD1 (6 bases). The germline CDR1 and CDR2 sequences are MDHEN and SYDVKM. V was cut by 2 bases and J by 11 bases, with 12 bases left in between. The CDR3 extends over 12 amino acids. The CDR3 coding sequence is TGTGCCAGCAGTTTACCCCAGGGGCTGGCTTTCTTT. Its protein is CASSLPQGLAFF. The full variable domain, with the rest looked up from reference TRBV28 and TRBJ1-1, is DVKVTQSSRYLVKRTGEKVFLECVQDMDHENMFWYRQDPGLGLRLIYFSYDVKMKEKGDIPEGYSVSREKKERFSLILESASTNQTSMYLCASSLPQGLAFFGQGTRLTVV.

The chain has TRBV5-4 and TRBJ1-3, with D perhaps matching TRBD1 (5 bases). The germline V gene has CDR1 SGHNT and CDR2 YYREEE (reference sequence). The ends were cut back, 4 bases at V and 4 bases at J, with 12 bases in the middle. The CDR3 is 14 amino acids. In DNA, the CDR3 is TGTGCCAGCAGCGAGACAGTCTCCGGAAACACCATATATTTT. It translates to CASSETVSGNTIYF. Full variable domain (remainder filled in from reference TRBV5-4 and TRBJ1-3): ETGVTQSPTHLIKTRGQQVTLRCSSQSGHNTVSWYQQALGQGPQFIFQYYREEENGRGNFPPRFSGLQFPNYSSELNVNALELDDSALYLCASSETVSGNTIYFGEGSWLTVV.

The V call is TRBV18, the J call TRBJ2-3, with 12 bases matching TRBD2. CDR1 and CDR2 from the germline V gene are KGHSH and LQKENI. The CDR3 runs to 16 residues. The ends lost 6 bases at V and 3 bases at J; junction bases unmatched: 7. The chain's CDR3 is CASSRWTSGETDTQYF. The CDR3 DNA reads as TGTGCCAGCTCGCGGTGGACTAGCGGGGAAACAGATACGCAGTATTTT.

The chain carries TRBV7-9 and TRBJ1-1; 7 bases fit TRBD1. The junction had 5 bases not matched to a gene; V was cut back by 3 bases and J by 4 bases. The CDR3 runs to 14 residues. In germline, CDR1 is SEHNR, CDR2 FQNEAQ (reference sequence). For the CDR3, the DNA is TGTGCCAGCAGCTTGGTACAGGGGACCACTGAAGCTTTCTTT. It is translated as CASSLVQGTTEAFF.

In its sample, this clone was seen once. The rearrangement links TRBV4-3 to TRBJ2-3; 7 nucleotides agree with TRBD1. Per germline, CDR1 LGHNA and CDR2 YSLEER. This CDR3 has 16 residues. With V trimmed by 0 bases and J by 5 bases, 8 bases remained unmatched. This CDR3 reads CASSQDGTAVRDTQYF. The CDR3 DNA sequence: TGCGCCAGCAGCCAAGATGGGACAGCGGTCAGAGATACGCAGTATTTT.

The DNA for the CDR3 is TGTGCCAGTAGTTCCTACCCCGGGACAGCGGAGGACCTTTCTGGGGCCAACGTCCTGACTTTC. Its protein product is CASSSYPGTAEDLSGANVLTF. This chain uses TRBV19 with TRBJ2-6, with TRBD1 matching over 7 bases. Trimming removed 5 bases from V and 1 base from J; junction bases left unmatched: 20. Germline lookup yields CDR1 LNHDA and CDR2 SQIVND (reference sequence). CDR3 length: 21 residues.

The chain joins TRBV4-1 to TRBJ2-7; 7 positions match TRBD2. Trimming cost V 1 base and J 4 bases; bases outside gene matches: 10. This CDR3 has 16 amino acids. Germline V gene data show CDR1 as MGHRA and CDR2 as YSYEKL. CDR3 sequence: CASSQVEAGEGYEQYF. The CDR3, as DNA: TGCGCCAGCAGCCAAGTCGAGGCGGGGGAAGGGTACGAGCAGTACTTC.

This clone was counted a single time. The CDR3 DNA reads TGTGCCAGCAGCTTAGGGAGTAATGAGCAGTTCTTC. Amino acids: CASSLGSNEQFF. This chain links TRBV7-9 with TRBJ2-1; D not certain. The CDR3 is 12 residues long. Trimming stripped 1 base from V and 7 bases from J, with 5 bases between. Germline values: CDR1 SEHNR, CDR2 FQNEAQ (reference sequence).

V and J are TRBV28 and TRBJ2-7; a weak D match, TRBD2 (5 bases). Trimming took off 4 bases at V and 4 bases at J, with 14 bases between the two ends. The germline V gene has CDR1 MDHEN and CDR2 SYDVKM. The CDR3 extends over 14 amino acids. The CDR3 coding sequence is TGTGCCAGCAGTTCACCGACTAAGGCTTACGAGCAGTACTTC. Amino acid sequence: CASSSPTKAYEQYF.

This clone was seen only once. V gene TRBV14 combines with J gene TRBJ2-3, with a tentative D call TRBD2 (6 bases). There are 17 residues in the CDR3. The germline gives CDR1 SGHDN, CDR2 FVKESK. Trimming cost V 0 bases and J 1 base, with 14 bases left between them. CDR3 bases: TGTGCCAGCAGCCAAGATCCGGAGGGGACTCGCACAGATACGCAGTATTTT. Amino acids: CASSQDPEGTRTDTQYF.

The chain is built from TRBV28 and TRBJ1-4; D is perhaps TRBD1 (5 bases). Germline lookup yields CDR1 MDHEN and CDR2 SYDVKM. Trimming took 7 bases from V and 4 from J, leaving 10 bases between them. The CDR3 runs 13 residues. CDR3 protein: CASNIQGNEKLFF. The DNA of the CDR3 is TGTGCCAGCAATATCCAGGGTAATGAAAAACTGTTTTTT.

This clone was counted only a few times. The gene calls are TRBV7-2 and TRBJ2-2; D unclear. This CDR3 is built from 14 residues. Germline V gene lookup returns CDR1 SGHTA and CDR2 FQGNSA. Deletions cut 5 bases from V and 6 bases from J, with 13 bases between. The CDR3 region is CASSPWRNSGELFF. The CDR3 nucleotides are TGTGCCAGCAGCCCTTGGAGAAACTCCGGGGAGCTGTTTTTT.